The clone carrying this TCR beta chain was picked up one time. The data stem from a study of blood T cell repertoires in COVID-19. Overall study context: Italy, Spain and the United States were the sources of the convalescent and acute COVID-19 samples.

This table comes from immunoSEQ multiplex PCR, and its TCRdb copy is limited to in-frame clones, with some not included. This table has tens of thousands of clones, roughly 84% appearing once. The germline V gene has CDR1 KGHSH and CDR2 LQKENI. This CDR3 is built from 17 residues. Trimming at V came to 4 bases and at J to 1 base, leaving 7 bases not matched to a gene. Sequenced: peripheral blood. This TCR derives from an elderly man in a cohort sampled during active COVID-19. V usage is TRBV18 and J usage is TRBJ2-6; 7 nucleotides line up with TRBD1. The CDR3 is CASSQGQSQSGANVLTF. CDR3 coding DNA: TGTGCCAGCTCACAGGGACAGTCGCAATCTGGGGCCAACGTCCTGACTTTC.